This entry describes one TCR beta chain. Its antigen remains unknown. TCR beta libraries were prepared from cDNA with unique molecular identifiers. It was from about 0.94 to 9.7 million T cells that about 540,000 cDNA molecules came. TCRdb reprocessed the PCR reads via MiXCR and lists one record per CDR3 protein. Of more than 450,000 distinct CDR3 sequences in the sample, 44% were seen once. The data belong to a study of post-analysis software for immune sequencing data. Points from the study as a whole: Compared against controls, patients with multiple sclerosis displayed significantly lower normalized Chao1 diversity.

The TCR sequence derives from a girl aged 10 to 17 with multiple sclerosis. The sample was blood.

CDR3 nucleotides: TGTGCCAGCAGCTTCCGGGACAGGAGCTCCTACAATGAGCAGTTCTTC. This sequence encodes CASSFRDRSSYNEQFF. The genes are TRBV12-3 or TRBV12-4 and TRBJ2-1; TRBD1 matches at 8 bases. There are 16 residues in the CDR3. V trimming: 6 bases; J trimming: 0 bases; junction bases outside the gene matches: 7.